This T cell receptor (beta chain) was profiled in a study of T-cell memory formation after mild COVID-19. Germline-derived CDR1 and CDR2 are MGHRA and YSYEKL. The CDR3 is 13 residues long. The ends were cut back, 5 bases at V and 7 bases at J, with 14 bases in the middle. In the case of this clonotype: Antigen specificity is unknown.

Study-level results: Among CD4+ contracting clones, most were CM and EM, and CD8+ ones EMRA.

Amplification by 5'RACE using constant-segment primers produced TCR alpha and TCR beta cDNA libraries that carried sample barcodes and UMIs. TCRdb reprocessed the 5' RACE reads via MiXCR and lists one record per CDR3 protein. The sample holds around 390,000 distinct CDR3 sequences, about 16% seen once. This receptor was obtained from a man aged 18 to 30 who had mild COVID-19 (a few samples of this study predate the infection). Cell type and time point are not known. Sequencing was performed on PBMCs or a T cell subset sorted from them (not recorded which). The chain links TRBV4-1 to TRBJ1-2; weak D call: TRBD1 (6 bases). The CDR3 loop is CASSKGGAGGYTF. The CDR3 nucleotides read TGCGCCAGCAGCAAAGGGGGGGCGGGTGGCTACACCTTC.